The 26 T cell receptor beta chains below all came from one sample that was sequenced in a study of immune evolution from preneoplasia to lung adenocarcinoma. Repertoires were generated with immunoSEQ multiplex PCR, while TCRdb's copy carries only in-frame clones and drops some. The repertoire holds roughly 7,800 clones, approximately 72% seen once, with 11% in the top ten. Sequenced material: FFPE lung adenocarcinoma in situ tissue. The receptors derive from a donor older than 65 with lung adenocarcinoma. Some clones in this sample may be carry-over from other donors' samples.

The chain couples TRBV7-3 to TRBJ1-3; no reliable D call. V was cut by 5 bases and J by 4 bases, with 9 bases left in between. The CDR3 length is 13 residues. Germline CDR1 SGHTA, CDR2 FQGTGA. CDR3 bases: TGTGCCAGCAGCGCGACACGAGGAAACACCATATATTTT. Translating it yields CASSATRGNTIYF.

The CDR3 DNA is TGTGCCAGAAGCTCCCGGGACAGGTCGAGCTACGAGCAGTACTTC. Protein product: CARSSRDRSSYEQYF. J is TRBJ2-7 and V is TRBV5-3; 8 bases align to TRBD1. TRBV5-3 is treated as an ORF (open reading frame) with a function not yet certain. There are 15 residues in the CDR3. With V trimmed by 3 bases and J by 3 bases, 8 bases remained unmatched.

The rearrangement links TRBV5-4 to TRBJ2-5; 7 bases fit TRBD1. CDR1 is SGHNT and CDR2 is YYREEE in the germline V gene (reference sequence). The CDR3 is 16 residues long. V shed 3 bases and J 5 bases; nucleotides not matched to a gene: 13. The CDR3 DNA follows: TGTGCCAGCAGCTCCGGAACTAGGGGGCGCAGGGAGACCCAGTACTTC. It yields the protein CASSSGTRGRRETQYF.

This clone showed up just once. The rearrangement links TRBV7-9 to TRBJ1-1, with D possibly matching TRBD1 (5 bases). Trimming shortened V by 1 base and J by 7 bases, and 10 bases separated the two germline ends. This CDR3 is built from 13 residues. Germline V gives CDR1 SEHNR, CDR2 FQNEAQ (reference sequence). The CDR3 region has the DNA TGTGCCAGCAGCTTAGTGGGGCGGAGTGAAGCTTTCTTT. Translation: CASSLVGRSEAFF.

A note on this clone: Other DNA sequences in the sample encode the same CDR3. The rearrangement links TRBV9 to TRBJ2-1; D might be TRBD1 (5 bases). The CDR3 has 15 amino acids. Germline assignment: CDR1 SGDLS and CDR2 YYNGEE. Trimming pared 3 bases from V and 0 bases from J, leaving 10 bases between. The CDR3 bases are TGTGCCAGCAGCGCCCAGGGTAACTCCTACAATGAGCAGTTCTTC. This translates into CASSAQGNSYNEQFF.

The V gene is TRBV14, the J gene TRBJ2-2; tentative D call: TRBD1 (5 bases). V was clipped by 4 bases and J by 5 bases, with 14 bases between them. This CDR3 contains 15 residues. Germline V gene lookup returns CDR1 SGHDN and CDR2 FVKESK. The CDR3 region is CASSLSSGYTGELFF. CDR3 in DNA: TGTGCCAGCAGCCTAAGCTCAGGGTATACCGGGGAGCTGTTTTTT.

The rearrangement joins TRBV11-2 to TRBJ2-2, with 8 bases lining up with TRBD1. Germline V gene lookup returns CDR1 SGHAT and CDR2 FQNNGV. V trimming: 10 bases; J trimming: 1 base; junction bases outside the gene matches: 11. The CDR3 totals 16 residues. The CDR3 DNA reads TGTGCCACCATAGACGGACAGGGCAGGAACACCGGGGAGCTGTTTTTT. Its translation: CATIDGQGRNTGELFF.

The CDR3 bases are TGTGCCAGCAGTGAAAACGGTAACTATGGCTACACCTTC. This encodes CASSENGNYGYTF. V is TRBV28 and J is TRBJ1-2, with D unresolved. This CDR3 region has 13 residues. Trimming removed 5 bases at V and 1 base at J, with 8 bases between. The germline gives CDR1 MDHEN, CDR2 SYDVKM.

The J gene is TRBJ1-3, the V gene TRBV6-5; no clear D gene. The germline CDR1 and CDR2 sequences are MNHEY and SVGAGI. V lost 3 bases and J 0 bases, leaving 12 bases between the germline ends. The CDR3 sequence is 16 residues long. Here the CDR3 DNA reads TGTGCCAGCAGTTATCAACGATGGCCCTCTGGAAACACCATATATTTT. Its translation: CASSYQRWPSGNTIYF.

The CDR3, as DNA: TGTGCCAGTAGGGAGACCTCCACAGATACGCAGTATTTT. Its translation: CASRETSTDTQYF. The V gene is TRBV19, the J gene TRBJ2-3, with D uncertain. Germline CDR1 reads LNHDA; CDR2 reads SQIVND (reference sequence). The CDR3 covers 13 residues. Trimming left V 6 bases short and J 2 bases short, with 9 bases between.

V usage is TRBV7-2 and J usage is TRBJ2-7; D not certain. The CDR3 loop spans 13 amino acids. Germline V lookup: CDR1 SGHTA, CDR2 FQGNSA. V was shortened by 1 base and J by 6 bases, with 10 bases between the two germline ends. This chain's CDR3 is CASSLGWVGEQYF. CDR3 nucleotide sequence: TGTGCCAGCAGCTTAGGGTGGGTTGGCGAGCAGTACTTC.

This clone has just a few counts. J is TRBJ1-1 and V is TRBV18; maybe TRBD1 (6 bases). V lost 6 bases, J lost 4 bases, and 18 bases lay in between. The V gene's germline CDR1 is KGHSH and CDR2 LQKENI. CDR3 length equals 15 residues. The CDR3 loop is CASSPRGGGATEAFF. As DNA, the CDR3 is TGTGCCAGCTCCCCCAGAGGGGGAGGGGCCACTGAAGCTTTCTTT.

The chain links TRBV6-5 to TRBJ1-2; unclear D gene. Germline V CDR1 and CDR2: MNHEY, SVGAGI. CDR3 length: 16 amino acids. The V end was cut by 4 bases, the J end by 1 base, with 16 bases between. In nucleotides, the CDR3 is TGTGCCAGCAGTTGGGCCGCGCCTTCGATTAACTATGGCTACACCTTC. Amino acid sequence: CASSWAAPSINYGYTF.

The rearrangement joins TRBV2 to TRBJ1-1; D uncertain. Germline V lookup: CDR1 SNHLY, CDR2 FYNNEI. With 6 bases removed from V and 0 bases from J, the gap between germline ends came to 17 bases. This CDR3 is built from 16 residues. The CDR3 is CASRQQGLILNTEAFF. For the CDR3, the DNA is TGTGCCAGCAGGCAGCAAGGGCTAATCCTGAACACTGAAGCTTTCTTT.

This chain joins TRBV10-3 and TRBJ2-5, with TRBD2 identical over 11 bases. Germline CDR1 is ENHRY and CDR2 is SYGVKD. The CDR3 loop spans 15 amino acids. Trimming took 8 bases from V and 4 from J; bases not matched to a gene: 9. The CDR3 DNA is TGTGCCATCGGGAAGCGGCTAGCGGGAGGAGAGACCCAGTACTTC. Its translation: CAIGKRLAGGETQYF.

The gene calls are TRBV28 and TRBJ2-1; tentative D call: TRBD2 (5 bases). V was pared by 10 bases and J by 5 bases, with 15 bases between. Germline V gene data show CDR1 as MDHEN and CDR2 as SYDVKM. The CDR3 runs 13 residues. The CDR3 DNA follows: TGTGCCAACCAACGTGGAGGAGACAATGAGCAGTTCTTC. Translating gives CANQRGGDNEQFF.

This chain uses TRBV10-1 with TRBJ2-7, with D possibly TRBD1 on 5 matching bases. The CDR3 is 11 residues long. CDR1 and CDR2 from the germline V gene are WNHNN and SYGVQD (reference sequence). V lost 8 bases to trimming and J lost 5 bases, with 10 bases between them. CDR3 in amino acids: CASGQGHEQYF. Written as DNA, the CDR3 is TGCGCCAGCGGTCAGGGCCACGAGCAGTACTTC.

This chain joins TRBV28 and TRBJ2-7, with a weak D call TRBD1 (5 bases). Trimming left V 2 bases short and J 0 bases short, with 11 bases between. Looked up from germline, CDR1 is MDHEN and CDR2 is SYDVKM. This CDR3 region has 15 residues. The CDR3 here is CASSLAGSNSYEQYF. CDR3 nucleotide sequence: TGTGCCAGCAGTTTAGCAGGGTCGAACTCCTACGAGCAGTACTTC. Full variable domain (rest looked up from reference TRBV28 and TRBJ2-7): DVKVTQSSRYLVKRTGEKVFLECVQDMDHENMFWYRQDPGLGLRLIYFSYDVKMKEKGDIPEGYSVSREKKERFSLILESASTNQTSMYLCASSLAGSNSYEQYFGPGTRLTVT.

The chain combines TRBV5-6 with TRBJ1-2, with 8 bases aligning to TRBD1. Looked up from germline, CDR1 is SGHDT and CDR2 is YYEEEE. Trimming at V came to 4 bases and at J to 2 bases, leaving 1 base not matched to a gene. The CDR3 has 13 residues. The CDR3 spells CASSHRGNYGYTF. Here the CDR3 DNA reads TGTGCCAGCAGCCACAGGGGGAACTATGGCTACACCTTC.

This clone is labeled medium-sized. V gene TRBV19 combines with J gene TRBJ1-1; D unresolved. This CDR3 has 13 residues. Germline V gives CDR1 LNHDA, CDR2 SQIVND (reference sequence). Trimming shortened V by 5 bases and J by 0 bases, and 7 bases separated the two germline ends. The CDR3 nucleotides read TGTGCCAGTAGTGTAGGACTGAACACTGAAGCTTTCTTT. Amino acids: CASSVGLNTEAFF. The full variable domain, completed using reference TRBV19 and TRBJ1-1, is DGGITQSPKYLFRKEGQNVTLSCEQNLNHDAMYWYRQDPGQGLRLIYYSQIVNDFQKGDIAEGYSVSREKKESFPLTVTSAQKNPTAFYLCASSVGLNTEAFFGQGTRLTVV.

Relative to its sample, this clone is medium-sized (0.01 to 0.1%). The J gene is TRBJ2-5, the V gene TRBV19, with a tentative D call TRBD1 (6 bases). Between the trimmed V and J ends, which lost 5 bases and 3 bases, there was a span of 10 bases. The CDR3 has 13 residues. Germline-derived CDR1 and CDR2 are LNHDA and SQIVND (reference sequence). This CDR3 reads CASSPDREETQYF. The DNA of the CDR3 is TGTGCCAGTAGTCCGGACAGAGAAGAGACCCAGTACTTC.

The chain carries TRBV10-2 and TRBJ1-3; unclear D gene. Germline V lookup: CDR1 WSHSY, CDR2 SAAADI. The CDR3 extends over 16 amino acids. V was shortened by 6 bases and J by 0 bases, with 15 bases between the two germline ends. CDR3 residues: CASSPSTASSGNTIYF. The CDR3 DNA reads as TGCGCCAGCAGCCCCTCGACGGCGAGCTCTGGAAACACCATATATTTT.

This chain uses TRBV5-1 with TRBJ2-5; D unclear. The CDR3 runs 17 residues. The germline V gene has CDR1 SGHRS and CDR2 YFSETQ. The V end lost 0 bases, the J end lost 1 base, and 16 bases lay between the germline ends. In DNA, the CDR3 is TGCGCCAGCAGCTTGGGGATAGGTATAAGGGTCCAAGAGACCCAGTACTTC. It encodes CASSLGIGIRVQETQYF.

This chain connects TRBV2 to TRBJ2-1; D is unclear. This CDR3 has 11 amino acids. Germline V gene lookup returns CDR1 SNHLY and CDR2 FYNNEI. V was cut by 6 bases and J by 11 bases, with 11 bases left in between. The CDR3 here is CASRDFTQQFF. In DNA, the CDR3 is TGTGCCAGCAGAGACTTCACCCAGCAGTTCTTC.

V gene TRBV7-9 combines with J gene TRBJ1-2; a weak D match, TRBD1 (6 bases). The germline gives CDR1 SEHNR, CDR2 FQNEAQ (reference sequence). The V gene lost 1 base and the J gene lost 3 bases, with 12 bases spanning the gap. The CDR3 sequence is 15 residues long. The CDR3 loop reads CASSLGHREYYGYTF. In DNA, the CDR3 is TGTGCCAGCAGCTTAGGGCACAGGGAGTACTATGGCTACACCTTC.

This sequence joins TRBV10-3 and TRBJ2-7; D gene unclear. The CDR3 length is 14 residues. Trimming stripped 3 bases from V and 1 base from J, with 10 bases between. Germline V CDR1 and CDR2: ENHRY, SYGVKD. The CDR3 nucleotides are TGTGCCATCAGTGATGGGCCCCAATCCTACGAGCAGTACTTC. As protein: CAISDGPQSYEQYF.